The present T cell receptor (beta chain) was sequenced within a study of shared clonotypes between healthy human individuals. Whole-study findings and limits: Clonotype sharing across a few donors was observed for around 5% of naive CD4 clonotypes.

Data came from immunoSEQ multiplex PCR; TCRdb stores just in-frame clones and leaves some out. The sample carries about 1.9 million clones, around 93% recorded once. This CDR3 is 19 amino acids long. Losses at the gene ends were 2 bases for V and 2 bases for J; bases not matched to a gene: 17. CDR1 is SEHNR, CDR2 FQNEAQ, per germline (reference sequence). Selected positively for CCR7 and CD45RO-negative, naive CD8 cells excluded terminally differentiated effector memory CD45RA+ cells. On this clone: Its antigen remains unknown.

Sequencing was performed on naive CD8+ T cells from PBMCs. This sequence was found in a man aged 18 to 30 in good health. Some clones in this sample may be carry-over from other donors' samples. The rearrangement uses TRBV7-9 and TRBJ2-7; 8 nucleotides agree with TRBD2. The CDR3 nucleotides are TGTGCCAGCAGCTTATTTCCTAGCGGGCCGGAGGTACCCCCCTACGAGCAGTACTTC. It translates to CASSLFPSGPEVPPYEQYF.